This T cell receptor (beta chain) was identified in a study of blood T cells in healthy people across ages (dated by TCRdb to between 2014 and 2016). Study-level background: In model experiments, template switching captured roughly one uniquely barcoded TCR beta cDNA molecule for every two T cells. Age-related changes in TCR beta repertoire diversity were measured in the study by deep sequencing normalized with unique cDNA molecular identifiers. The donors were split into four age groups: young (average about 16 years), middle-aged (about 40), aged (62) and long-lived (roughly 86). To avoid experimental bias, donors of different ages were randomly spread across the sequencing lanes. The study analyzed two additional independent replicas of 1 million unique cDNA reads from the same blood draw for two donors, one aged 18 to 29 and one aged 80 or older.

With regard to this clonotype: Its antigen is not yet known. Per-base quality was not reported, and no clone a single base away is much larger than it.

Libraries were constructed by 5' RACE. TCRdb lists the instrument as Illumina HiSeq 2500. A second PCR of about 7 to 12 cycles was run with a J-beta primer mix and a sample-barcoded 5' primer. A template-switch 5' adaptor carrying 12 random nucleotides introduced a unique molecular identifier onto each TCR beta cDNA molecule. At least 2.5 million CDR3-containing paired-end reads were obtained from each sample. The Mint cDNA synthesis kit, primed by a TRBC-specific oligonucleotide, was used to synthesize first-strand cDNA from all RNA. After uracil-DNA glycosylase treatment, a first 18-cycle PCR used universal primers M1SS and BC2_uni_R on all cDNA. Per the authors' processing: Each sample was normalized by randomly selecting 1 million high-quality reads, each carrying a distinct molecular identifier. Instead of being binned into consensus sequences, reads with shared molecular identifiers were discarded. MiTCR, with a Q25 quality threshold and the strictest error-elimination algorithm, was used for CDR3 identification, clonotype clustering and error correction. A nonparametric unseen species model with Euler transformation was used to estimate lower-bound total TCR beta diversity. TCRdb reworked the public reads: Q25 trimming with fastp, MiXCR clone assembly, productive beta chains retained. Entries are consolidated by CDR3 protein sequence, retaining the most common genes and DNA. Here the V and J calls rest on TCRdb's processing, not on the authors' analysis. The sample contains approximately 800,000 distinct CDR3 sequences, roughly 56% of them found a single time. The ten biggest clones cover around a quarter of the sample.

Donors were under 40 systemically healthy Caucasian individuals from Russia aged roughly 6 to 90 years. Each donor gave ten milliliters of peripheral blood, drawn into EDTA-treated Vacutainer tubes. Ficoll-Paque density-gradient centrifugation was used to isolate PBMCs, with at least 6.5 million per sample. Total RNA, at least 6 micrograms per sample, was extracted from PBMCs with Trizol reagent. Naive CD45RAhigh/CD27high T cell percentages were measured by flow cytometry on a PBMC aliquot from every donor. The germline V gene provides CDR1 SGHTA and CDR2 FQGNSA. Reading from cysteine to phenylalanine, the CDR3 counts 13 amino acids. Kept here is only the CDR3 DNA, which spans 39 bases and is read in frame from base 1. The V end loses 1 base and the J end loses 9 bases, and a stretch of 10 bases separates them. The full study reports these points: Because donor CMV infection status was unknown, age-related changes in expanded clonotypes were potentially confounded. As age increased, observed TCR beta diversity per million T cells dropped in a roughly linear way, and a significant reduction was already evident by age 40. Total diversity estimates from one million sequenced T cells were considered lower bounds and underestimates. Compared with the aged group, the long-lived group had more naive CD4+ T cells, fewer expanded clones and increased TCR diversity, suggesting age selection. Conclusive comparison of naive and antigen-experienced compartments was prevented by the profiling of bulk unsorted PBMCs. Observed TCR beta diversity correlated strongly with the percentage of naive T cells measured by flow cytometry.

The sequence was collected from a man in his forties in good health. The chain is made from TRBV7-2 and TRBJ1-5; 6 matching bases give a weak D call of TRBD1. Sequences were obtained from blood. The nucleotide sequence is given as TGTGCCAGCAGCTTAGGAGGGGGGCGGCCCCAGCATTTT. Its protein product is CASSLGGGRPQHF.